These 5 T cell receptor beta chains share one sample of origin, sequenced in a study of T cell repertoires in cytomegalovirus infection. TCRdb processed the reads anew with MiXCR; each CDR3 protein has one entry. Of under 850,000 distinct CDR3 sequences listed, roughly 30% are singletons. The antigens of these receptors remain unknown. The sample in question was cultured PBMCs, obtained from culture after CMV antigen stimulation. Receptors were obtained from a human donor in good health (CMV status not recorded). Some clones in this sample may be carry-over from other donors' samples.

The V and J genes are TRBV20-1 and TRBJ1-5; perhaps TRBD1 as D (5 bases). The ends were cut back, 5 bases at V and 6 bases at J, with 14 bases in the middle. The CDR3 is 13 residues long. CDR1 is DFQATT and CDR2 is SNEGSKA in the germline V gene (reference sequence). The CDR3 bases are TGCAGTGCTTTAGGGCATAGGGGTCAGCCCCAGCATTTT. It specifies CSALGHRGQPQHF.

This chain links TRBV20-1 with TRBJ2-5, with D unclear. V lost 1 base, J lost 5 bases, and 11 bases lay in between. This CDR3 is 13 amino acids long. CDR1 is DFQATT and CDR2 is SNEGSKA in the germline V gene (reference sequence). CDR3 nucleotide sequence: TGCAGTGCTAGAGCGGAGCTATGGGAGACCCAGTACTTC. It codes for CSARAELWETQYF.

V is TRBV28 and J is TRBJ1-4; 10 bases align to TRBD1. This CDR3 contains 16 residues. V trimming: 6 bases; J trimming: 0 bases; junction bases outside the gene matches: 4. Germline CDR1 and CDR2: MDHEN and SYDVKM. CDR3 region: CASSIGQGATNEKLFF. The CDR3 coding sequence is TGTGCCAGCAGCATTGGACAGGGGGCAACTAATGAAAAACTGTTTTTT.

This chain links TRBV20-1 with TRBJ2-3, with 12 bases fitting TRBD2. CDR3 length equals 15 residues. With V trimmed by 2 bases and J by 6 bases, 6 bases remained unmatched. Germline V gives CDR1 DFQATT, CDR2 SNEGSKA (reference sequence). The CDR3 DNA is TGCAGTGCTAGACTAGCGGGGGGGCCTTCGGATACGCAGTATTTT. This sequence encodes CSARLAGGPSDTQYF.

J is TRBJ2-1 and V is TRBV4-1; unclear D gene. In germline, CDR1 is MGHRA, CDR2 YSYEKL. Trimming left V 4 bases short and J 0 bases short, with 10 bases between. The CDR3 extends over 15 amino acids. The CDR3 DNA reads TGCGCCAGCAGCCTGGGTTCTATCTCCTACAATGAGCAGTTCTTC. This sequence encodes CASSLGSISYNEQFF.